A selection of T cell receptor beta chains follows, all from one sample in a study of vaccination and CD4 T cells after COVID-19. Their specific antigens are unknown. TCRdb recomputed calls from the PCR reads with MiXCR, one row per CDR3 protein. The data show some 18,000 distinct CDR3 sequences, less than 65% seen once. Sequencing was done on a sample of CD4+ T cells from blood, cultured in vitro. The receptors originated from a human donor who had recovered from COVID-19. Both conserved end residues are part of each CDR3. A D gene is named only where the DNA matches it firmly. Not all rows give a size; the values are once, few, many and, for expanded clones, a class.

V gene	D gene	J gene	clone size	CDR3 DNA	CDR3 protein
TRBV19	NA	TRBJ1-5	few	TGTGCCAGTAGACCCCGGACGTCCTTCGGCTTGAGGCATTTT	CASRPRTSFGLRHF
TRBV6-5	NA	TRBJ2-7	NA	TGTGCCAGCAGTTTAGTGGACTCCTACGAGCAGTACTTC	CASSLVDSYEQYF
TRBV6-1	NA	TRBJ1-5	once	TGTGCCAGCACCCAGGTCAACAATCAGCCCCAGCATTTT	CASTQVNNQPQHF
TRBV6-1	TRBD2	TRBJ2-3	NA	TGTGCCAGCAAGAGCGCGGGAGGGGCAGATACGCAGTATTTT	CASKSAGGADTQYF
TRBV7-9	NA	TRBJ1-2	NA	TGTGCCAGCAGTTCGCAGGGGATCGGTGGCTACACCTTC	CASSSQGIGGYTF
TRBV20-1	NA	TRBJ2-1	once	TGCAGTGCCGAATCGGGCGGGACAAATGGTAATGAGCAGTTCTTC	CSAESGGTNGNEQFF
TRBV6-1	NA	TRBJ1-5	few	TGTGCCAGCAGTGAAGGGGCGCGCCGTACTCAGCCCCAGCATTTT	CASSEGARRTQPQHF
TRBV20-1	NA	TRBJ1-4	NA	TGCAGTGCCCGTAGTTTACCACGGGGTGAAAAACTGTTTTTT	CSARSLPRGEKLFF
TRBV5-1	NA	TRBJ2-5	NA	TGCGCCAGCAGCTTGGCGTTCTTTCAAGAGACCCAGTACTTC	CASSLAFFQETQYF
TRBV20-1	NA	TRBJ1-5	few	TGCAGTCAAAGGGCGGGAAGGGGAAATCAGCCCCAGCATTTT	CSQRAGRGNQPQHF